What follows are 17 T cell receptor beta chains derived from one specimen sequenced in a study of molecular identifiers for immune sequencing clone quantification. TCRdb re-called the PCR reads with MiXCR, one entry per CDR3 protein. This sample has about 640,000 distinct CDR3 sequences, with just under 20% found just once. Sequences were obtained from naive CD8+ T cells from blood, with Jurkat cell RNA spiked in. Subset specified: FACS-sorted CD8+CD4-CCR7+CD45RA+ naive T cells. These receptors all come from a human donor in good health. Some libraries in this study had Jurkat cell RNA spiked in.

The CDR3 DNA reads TGTGCCAGCAGCCCCGGGGGGACTACAGAGACCCAGTACTTC. Its translation: CASSPGGTTETQYF. The rearrangement links TRBV4-2 to TRBJ2-5, with TRBD2 matching over 7 bases. V trimming: 4 bases; J trimming: 4 bases; junction bases outside the gene matches: 6. The CDR3 has 14 residues. Germline CDR1 LGHNA, CDR2 YNFKEQ.

Comments on this clonotype: A read error may be the cause here, since a much bigger clone is one base away. The chain's CDR3 is CASSYNTGDNEQSF. In DNA form, the CDR3 reads TGTGCCAGCAGTTACAACACGGGGGACAATGAGCAGTCCTTC. This chain connects TRBV6-5 to TRBJ2-1; tentatively, D is TRBD1 or TRBD2 (6 bases each). This CDR3 comprises 14 residues. The germline V gene has CDR1 MNHEY and CDR2 SVGAGI.

V is TRBV28 and J is TRBJ2-1; maybe TRBD2 (6 bases). The CDR3 has 14 amino acids. Trimming took off 6 bases at V and 7 bases at J, with 16 bases between the two ends. Germline values: CDR1 MDHEN, CDR2 SYDVKM. CDR3 residues: CASRLYSGGNEQFF. The CDR3, as DNA: TGTGCCAGCAGGCTGTATTCTGGGGGGAATGAGCAGTTCTTC.

Note on this clonotype: This clone may be a read error of a much larger clone one base away. The genes are TRBV11-2 and TRBJ2-1; a weak D match, TRBD1 (5 bases). CDR1 is SGHAT, CDR2 FQNNGV, per germline. The CDR3 runs 14 residues. The CDR3 loop reads CAGSLASQGNEQFF. The CDR3 nucleotides read TGTGCCGGCAGCTTAGCCTCGCAGGGCAATGAGCAGTTCTTC.

This clonotype was counted at least ten times. The chain is built from TRBV2 and TRBJ1-4; the D gene is possibly TRBD1 (6 bases). Trimming stripped 0 bases from V and 7 bases from J, with 12 bases between. The germline CDR1 and CDR2 sequences are SNHLY and FYNNEI. This CDR3 has 15 residues. The CDR3 is CASSEAPGGGEKLFF. The CDR3 DNA sequence: TGTGCCAGCAGTGAAGCGCCCGGGGGCGGTGAAAAACTGTTTTTT.

The sample holds many counts of this clonotype. CDR3 in DNA: TGTGCCAGCTCCTTAAGGGCCTACTACTACGAGCAGTACTTC. Protein: CASSLRAYYYEQYF. V and J are TRBV6-5 and TRBJ2-7; the D is unclear. Per germline, CDR1 MNHEY and CDR2 SVGAGI. CDR3 size: 14 residues. V was trimmed by 8 bases and J by 3 bases, leaving 17 bases between them.

This clonotype occurred many times. V usage is TRBV7-9 and J usage is TRBJ2-6; unclear D gene. This CDR3 is 16 amino acids long. Looked up from germline, CDR1 is SEHNR and CDR2 is FQNEAQ (reference sequence). Trimming took off 5 bases at V and 0 bases at J, with 11 bases between the two ends. The CDR3 DNA reads TGTGCCAGCAGCCTATCGCCCGGCTCTGGGGCCAACGTCCTGACTTTC. Protein product: CASSLSPGSGANVLTF.

This clonotype was observed many times. The CDR3 DNA is TGCAGCGTCGAGTACAGTATCCAAACCAAAAACATTCAGTACTTC. Amino acids: CSVEYSIQTKNIQYF. This sequence joins TRBV29-1 and TRBJ2-4; D call uncertain. V shed 6 bases and J shed 2 bases, with 17 bases lying between them. In germline, CDR1 is SQVTM, CDR2 ANQGSEA. The CDR3 sequence is 15 residues long.

This clonotype has a count of ten or more. This chain joins TRBV5-4 and TRBJ2-3, with 8 bases fitting TRBD2. Unmatched junction bases numbered 4, after V lost 0 bases and J lost 4 bases. CDR1 and CDR2 from the germline V gene are SGHNT and YYREEE (reference sequence). This CDR3 is 15 amino acids long. CDR3 DNA: TGTGCCAGCAGCTTGGCGCGGGGGGCCTCAGATACGCAGTATTTT. As protein: CASSLARGASDTQYF.

The V and J genes are TRBV19 and TRBJ1-1; D ambiguous. The CDR3 totals 14 residues. CDR1 and CDR2 from the germline V gene are LNHDA and SQIVND (reference sequence). The V gene lost 0 bases and the J gene lost 4 bases, with 9 bases spanning the gap. CDR3 DNA sequence: TGTGCCAGTAGTATAGATCGATCGGTCACTGAAGCTTTCTTT. Translated: CASSIDRSVTEAFF.

In its sample, this clonotype was seen many times. This chain links TRBV9 with TRBJ2-7, with TRBD2 matching over 10 bases. Per germline, CDR1 SGDLS and CDR2 YYNGEE. The V segment lost 0 bases and the J segment 3 bases; nucleotides outside the gene matches: 3. CDR3 length: 15 residues. CDR3 in DNA: TGTGCCAGCAGCGTAGGTAGCGGGGGGTTCTACGAGCAGTACTTC. Amino acids: CASSVGSGGFYEQYF.

The rearrangement joins TRBV20-1 to TRBJ2-1; D is perhaps TRBD1 (5 bases). Trimming took 2 bases from V and 0 from J, leaving 14 bases between them. Germline V lookup: CDR1 DFQATT, CDR2 SNEGSKA (reference sequence). This CDR3 comprises 16 residues. CDR3 residues: CSARPTEPSSYNEQFF. The DNA for the CDR3 is TGCAGTGCTAGACCGACAGAACCGAGCTCCTACAATGAGCAGTTCTTC.

This clonotype was counted a few times. This sequence joins TRBV27 and TRBJ2-1; the match to TRBD2 covers 11 bases. After removal of 0 bases from V and 8 bases from J, the junction contained 6 bases not matched to a gene. This CDR3 spans 16 amino acids. CDR1 is MNHEY and CDR2 is SMNVEV in the germline V gene (reference sequence). CDR3 amino acids: CASSLSLAGGPDEQFF. CDR3 nucleotides: TGTGCCAGCAGTTTATCCCTAGCGGGGGGCCCCGATGAGCAGTTCTTC.

Regarding this clonotype: A read error may be the cause here, since a much bigger clone is one base away. The CDR3 sequence is CSANRQGSSYEQYF. The DNA of the CDR3 is TGCAGTGCTAATCGACAGGGTAGCTCCTACGAGCAGTACTTC. This chain uses TRBV20-1 with TRBJ2-7; TRBD1 matches 7 bases. The CDR3 is 14 amino acids. Germline assignment: CDR1 DFQATT and CDR2 SNEGSKA (reference sequence). With V trimmed by 4 bases and J by 0 bases, 6 bases remained unmatched.

This clonotype was observed a handful of times. The chain employs TRBV5-1 and TRBJ1-1; possibly TRBD1 for D (5 bases). Germline V gene data show CDR1 as SGHRS and CDR2 as YFSETQ. V dropped 0 bases and J dropped 1 base, with 10 bases sitting between them. CDR3 length: 15 amino acids. The CDR3 is CASSLGTTGNTEAFF. CDR3 bases: TGCGCCAGCAGCTTGGGGACAACGGGGAACACTGAAGCTTTCTTT. The variable domain in full, with the rest retrieved from reference TRBV5-1 and TRBJ1-1, is KAGVTQTPRYLIKTRGQQVTLSCSPISGHRSVSWYQQTPGQGLQFLFEYFSETQRNKGNFPGRFSGRQFSNSRSEMNVSTLELGDSALYLCASSLGTTGNTEAFFGQGTRLTVV.

In regard to this clonotype: A much larger clone sits a single nucleotide away, making a read error possible. The rearrangement joins TRBV6-2 or TRBV6-3 to TRBJ2-5; D gene unclear. This CDR3 comprises 12 residues. Germline CDR1 MNHEY, CDR2 SVGEGT. The germline V and J ends were trimmed by 8 bases and 9 bases, with 16 bases remaining between them. This CDR3 is CASSPEGKAQYF. The CDR3 DNA reads as TGTGCCAGCTCCCCAGAAGGGAAGGCCCAGTACTTC.

The chain combines TRBV7-9 with TRBJ2-1; TRBD2 matches 10 bases. V dropped 2 bases and J dropped 8; count of bases not matched to a gene: 9. The CDR3 is 16 residues long. CDR1 and CDR2 from the germline V gene are SEHNR and FQNEAQ (reference sequence). This chain's CDR3 is CASSLTLAGVVYEQFF. Here the CDR3 DNA reads TGTGCCAGCAGCTTAACCCTAGCGGGAGTTGTGTATGAGCAGTTCTTC. The full variable domain, in which reference TRBV7-9 and TRBJ2-1 provide the parts outside the CDR3, is DTGVSQNPRHKITKRGQNVTFRCDPISEHNRLYWYRQTLGQGPEFLTYFQNEAQLEKSRLLSDRFSAERPKGSFSTLEIQRTEQGDSAMYLCASSLTLAGVVYEQFFGPGTRLTVL.